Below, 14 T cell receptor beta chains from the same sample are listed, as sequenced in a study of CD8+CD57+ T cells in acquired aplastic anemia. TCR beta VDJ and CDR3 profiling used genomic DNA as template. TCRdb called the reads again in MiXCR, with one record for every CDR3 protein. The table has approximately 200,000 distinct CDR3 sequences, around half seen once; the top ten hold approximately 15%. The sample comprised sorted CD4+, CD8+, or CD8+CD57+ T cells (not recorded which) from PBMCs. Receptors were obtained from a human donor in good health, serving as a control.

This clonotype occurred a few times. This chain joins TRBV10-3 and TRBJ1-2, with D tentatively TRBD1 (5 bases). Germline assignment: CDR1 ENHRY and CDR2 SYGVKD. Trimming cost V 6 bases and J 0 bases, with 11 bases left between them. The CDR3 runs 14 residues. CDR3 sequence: CAISRQIPNYGYTF. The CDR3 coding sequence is TGTGCCATCAGCCGACAGATTCCTAACTATGGCTACACCTTC.

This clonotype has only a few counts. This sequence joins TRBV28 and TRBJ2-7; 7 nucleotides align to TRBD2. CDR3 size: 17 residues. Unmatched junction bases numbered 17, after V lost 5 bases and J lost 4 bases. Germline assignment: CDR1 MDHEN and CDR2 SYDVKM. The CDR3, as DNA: TGTGCCAGCAGTCAATCGTCTAGCGGAGATAGACTGTACGAGCAGTACTTC. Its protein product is CASSQSSSGDRLYEQYF.

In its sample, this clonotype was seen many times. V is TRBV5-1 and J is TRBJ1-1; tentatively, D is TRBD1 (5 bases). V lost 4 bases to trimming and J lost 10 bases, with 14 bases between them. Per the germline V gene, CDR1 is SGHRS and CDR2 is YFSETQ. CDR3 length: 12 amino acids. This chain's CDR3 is CASSPAGRVAFF. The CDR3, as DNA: TGCGCCAGCAGCCCCGCTGGCAGGGTAGCTTTCTTT.

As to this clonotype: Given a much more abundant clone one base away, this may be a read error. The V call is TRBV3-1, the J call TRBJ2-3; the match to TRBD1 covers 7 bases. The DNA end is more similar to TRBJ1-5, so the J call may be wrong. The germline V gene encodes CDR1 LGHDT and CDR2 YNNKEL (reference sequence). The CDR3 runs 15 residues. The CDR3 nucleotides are TGTGCCAGCAGCCAAGATGGGACAGTCACAGATACGCAGCATTTT. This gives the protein CASSQDGTVTDTQHF.

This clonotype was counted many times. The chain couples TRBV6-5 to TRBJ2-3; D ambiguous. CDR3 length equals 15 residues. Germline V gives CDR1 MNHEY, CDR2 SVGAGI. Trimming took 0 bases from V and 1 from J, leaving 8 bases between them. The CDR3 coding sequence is TGTGCCAGCAGTTACTCCCCGTATCGCACAGATACGCAGTATTTT. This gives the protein CASSYSPYRTDTQYF.

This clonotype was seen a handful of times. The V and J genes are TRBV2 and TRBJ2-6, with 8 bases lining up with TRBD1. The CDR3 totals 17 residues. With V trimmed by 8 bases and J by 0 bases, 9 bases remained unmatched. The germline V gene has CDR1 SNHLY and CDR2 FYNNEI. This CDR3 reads CASSPRDRFSGANVLTF. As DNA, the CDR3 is TGTGCCAGCTCACCGAGGGACAGGTTCTCTGGGGCCAACGTCCTGACTTTC.

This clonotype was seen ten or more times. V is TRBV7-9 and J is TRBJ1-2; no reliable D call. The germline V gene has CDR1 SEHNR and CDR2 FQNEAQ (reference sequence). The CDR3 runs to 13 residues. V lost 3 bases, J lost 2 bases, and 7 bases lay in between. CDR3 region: CASSLYQNYGYTF. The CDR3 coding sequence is TGTGCCAGCAGCTTGTACCAAAACTATGGCTACACCTTC.

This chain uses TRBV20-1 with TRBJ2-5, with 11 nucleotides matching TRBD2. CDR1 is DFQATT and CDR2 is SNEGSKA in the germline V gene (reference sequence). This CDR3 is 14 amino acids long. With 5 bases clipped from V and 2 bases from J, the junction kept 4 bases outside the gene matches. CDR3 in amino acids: CSALIAGGQETQYF. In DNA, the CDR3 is TGCAGTGCTTTAATAGCGGGGGGGCAAGAGACCCAGTACTTC.

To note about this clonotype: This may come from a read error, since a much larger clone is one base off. The CDR3 reads CASTPLAGGLNGQFF. Written as DNA, the CDR3 is TGCGCCAGCACTCCCCTAGCGGGGGGGTTAAATGGGCAGTTCTTC. V is TRBV5-1 and J is TRBJ2-1; 12 bases agree with TRBD2. This CDR3 contains 15 residues. The germline CDR1 and CDR2 sequences are SGHRS and YFSETQ. Combining the CDR3 with reference TRBV5-1 and TRBJ2-1 gives the whole variable domain KAGVTQTPRYLIKTRGQQVTLSCSPISGHRSVSWYQQTPGQGLQFLFEYFSETQRNKGNFPGRFSGRQFSNSRSEMNVSTLELGDSALYLCASTPLAGGLNGQFFGPGTRLTVL.

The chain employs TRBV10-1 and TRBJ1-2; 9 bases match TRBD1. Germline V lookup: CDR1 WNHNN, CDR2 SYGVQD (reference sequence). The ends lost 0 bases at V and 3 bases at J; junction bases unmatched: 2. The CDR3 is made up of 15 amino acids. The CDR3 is CASSESRTGDYGYTF. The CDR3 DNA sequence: TGCGCCAGCAGTGAGTCTAGGACAGGGGACTATGGCTACACCTTC.

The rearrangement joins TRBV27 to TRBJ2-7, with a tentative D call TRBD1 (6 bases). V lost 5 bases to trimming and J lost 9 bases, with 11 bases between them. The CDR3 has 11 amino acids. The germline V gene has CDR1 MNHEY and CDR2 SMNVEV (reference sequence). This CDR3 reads CASSKQGRQYF. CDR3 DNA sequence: TGTGCCAGCAGTAAACAGGGAAGGCAGTACTTC.

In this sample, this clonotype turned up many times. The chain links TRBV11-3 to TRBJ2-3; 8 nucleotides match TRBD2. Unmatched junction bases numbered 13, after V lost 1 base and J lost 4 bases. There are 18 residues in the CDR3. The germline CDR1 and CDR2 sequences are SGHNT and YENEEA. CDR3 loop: CASSLARASGSGADTQYF. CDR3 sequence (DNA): TGTGCCAGCAGCTTAGCGAGAGCTAGCGGGTCGGGCGCAGATACGCAGTATTTT.

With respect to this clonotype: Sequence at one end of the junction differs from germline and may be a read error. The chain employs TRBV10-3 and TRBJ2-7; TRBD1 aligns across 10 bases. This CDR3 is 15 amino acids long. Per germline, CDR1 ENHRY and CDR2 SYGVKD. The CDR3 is CASSETGTGVHEQYF. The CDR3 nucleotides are TGTGCCAGCAGTGAAACCGGGACAGGGGTCCACGAGCAGTACTTC.

The CDR3 DNA is TGTGCCAGTACCACTACAAGGGGAAAAGCTAACTATGGCTACACCTTC. It translates to CASTTTRGKANYGYTF. The chain is built from TRBV19 and TRBJ1-2; D possibly corresponds to TRBD1 (5 bases). V was cut by 7 bases and J by 0 bases, with 18 bases left in between. This CDR3 is built from 16 residues. CDR1 and CDR2 (germline): LNHDA, SQIVND (reference sequence). The full variable domain, with the rest looked up from reference TRBV19 and TRBJ1-2, is DGGITQSPKYLFRKEGQNVTLSCEQNLNHDAMYWYRQDPGQGLRLIYYSQIVNDFQKGDIAEGYSVSREKKESFPLTVTSAQKNPTAFYLCASTTTRGKANYGYTFGSGTRLTVV.